This T cell receptor beta chain was recorded in a study of T cells after posttransplantation cyclophosphamide. Broader study findings: Later blood repertoires were often dominated by clones from the donor CD8+ memory compartment. TRB clonality was highly associated with recipient CMV seropositivity and reactivation. Tissue-infiltrating T cells from skin or gut overlapped little with blood T cells.

Here immunoSEQ multiplex PCR was the method, and the copy in TCRdb shows in-frame clones only, minus some. Of tens of thousands of clones listed, just over 90% are singletons. Concerning this clone: The target antigen is unknown.

The CDR3 loop spans 15 amino acids. CDR1 and CDR2 from the germline V gene are MNHNS and SASEGT. With 2 bases removed from V and 6 bases from J, the gap between germline ends came to 14 bases. The TCR comes from a woman in her twenties or thirties in good health and a related stem cell transplant donor. Sequenced input: PBMCs. This chain uses TRBV6-1 with TRBJ1-5, with D perhaps TRBD1 (6 bases). The CDR3 is CASSESQGKGQPQHF. For the CDR3, the DNA is TGTGCCAGCAGTGAAAGCCAGGGGAAGGGTCAGCCCCAGCATTTT.